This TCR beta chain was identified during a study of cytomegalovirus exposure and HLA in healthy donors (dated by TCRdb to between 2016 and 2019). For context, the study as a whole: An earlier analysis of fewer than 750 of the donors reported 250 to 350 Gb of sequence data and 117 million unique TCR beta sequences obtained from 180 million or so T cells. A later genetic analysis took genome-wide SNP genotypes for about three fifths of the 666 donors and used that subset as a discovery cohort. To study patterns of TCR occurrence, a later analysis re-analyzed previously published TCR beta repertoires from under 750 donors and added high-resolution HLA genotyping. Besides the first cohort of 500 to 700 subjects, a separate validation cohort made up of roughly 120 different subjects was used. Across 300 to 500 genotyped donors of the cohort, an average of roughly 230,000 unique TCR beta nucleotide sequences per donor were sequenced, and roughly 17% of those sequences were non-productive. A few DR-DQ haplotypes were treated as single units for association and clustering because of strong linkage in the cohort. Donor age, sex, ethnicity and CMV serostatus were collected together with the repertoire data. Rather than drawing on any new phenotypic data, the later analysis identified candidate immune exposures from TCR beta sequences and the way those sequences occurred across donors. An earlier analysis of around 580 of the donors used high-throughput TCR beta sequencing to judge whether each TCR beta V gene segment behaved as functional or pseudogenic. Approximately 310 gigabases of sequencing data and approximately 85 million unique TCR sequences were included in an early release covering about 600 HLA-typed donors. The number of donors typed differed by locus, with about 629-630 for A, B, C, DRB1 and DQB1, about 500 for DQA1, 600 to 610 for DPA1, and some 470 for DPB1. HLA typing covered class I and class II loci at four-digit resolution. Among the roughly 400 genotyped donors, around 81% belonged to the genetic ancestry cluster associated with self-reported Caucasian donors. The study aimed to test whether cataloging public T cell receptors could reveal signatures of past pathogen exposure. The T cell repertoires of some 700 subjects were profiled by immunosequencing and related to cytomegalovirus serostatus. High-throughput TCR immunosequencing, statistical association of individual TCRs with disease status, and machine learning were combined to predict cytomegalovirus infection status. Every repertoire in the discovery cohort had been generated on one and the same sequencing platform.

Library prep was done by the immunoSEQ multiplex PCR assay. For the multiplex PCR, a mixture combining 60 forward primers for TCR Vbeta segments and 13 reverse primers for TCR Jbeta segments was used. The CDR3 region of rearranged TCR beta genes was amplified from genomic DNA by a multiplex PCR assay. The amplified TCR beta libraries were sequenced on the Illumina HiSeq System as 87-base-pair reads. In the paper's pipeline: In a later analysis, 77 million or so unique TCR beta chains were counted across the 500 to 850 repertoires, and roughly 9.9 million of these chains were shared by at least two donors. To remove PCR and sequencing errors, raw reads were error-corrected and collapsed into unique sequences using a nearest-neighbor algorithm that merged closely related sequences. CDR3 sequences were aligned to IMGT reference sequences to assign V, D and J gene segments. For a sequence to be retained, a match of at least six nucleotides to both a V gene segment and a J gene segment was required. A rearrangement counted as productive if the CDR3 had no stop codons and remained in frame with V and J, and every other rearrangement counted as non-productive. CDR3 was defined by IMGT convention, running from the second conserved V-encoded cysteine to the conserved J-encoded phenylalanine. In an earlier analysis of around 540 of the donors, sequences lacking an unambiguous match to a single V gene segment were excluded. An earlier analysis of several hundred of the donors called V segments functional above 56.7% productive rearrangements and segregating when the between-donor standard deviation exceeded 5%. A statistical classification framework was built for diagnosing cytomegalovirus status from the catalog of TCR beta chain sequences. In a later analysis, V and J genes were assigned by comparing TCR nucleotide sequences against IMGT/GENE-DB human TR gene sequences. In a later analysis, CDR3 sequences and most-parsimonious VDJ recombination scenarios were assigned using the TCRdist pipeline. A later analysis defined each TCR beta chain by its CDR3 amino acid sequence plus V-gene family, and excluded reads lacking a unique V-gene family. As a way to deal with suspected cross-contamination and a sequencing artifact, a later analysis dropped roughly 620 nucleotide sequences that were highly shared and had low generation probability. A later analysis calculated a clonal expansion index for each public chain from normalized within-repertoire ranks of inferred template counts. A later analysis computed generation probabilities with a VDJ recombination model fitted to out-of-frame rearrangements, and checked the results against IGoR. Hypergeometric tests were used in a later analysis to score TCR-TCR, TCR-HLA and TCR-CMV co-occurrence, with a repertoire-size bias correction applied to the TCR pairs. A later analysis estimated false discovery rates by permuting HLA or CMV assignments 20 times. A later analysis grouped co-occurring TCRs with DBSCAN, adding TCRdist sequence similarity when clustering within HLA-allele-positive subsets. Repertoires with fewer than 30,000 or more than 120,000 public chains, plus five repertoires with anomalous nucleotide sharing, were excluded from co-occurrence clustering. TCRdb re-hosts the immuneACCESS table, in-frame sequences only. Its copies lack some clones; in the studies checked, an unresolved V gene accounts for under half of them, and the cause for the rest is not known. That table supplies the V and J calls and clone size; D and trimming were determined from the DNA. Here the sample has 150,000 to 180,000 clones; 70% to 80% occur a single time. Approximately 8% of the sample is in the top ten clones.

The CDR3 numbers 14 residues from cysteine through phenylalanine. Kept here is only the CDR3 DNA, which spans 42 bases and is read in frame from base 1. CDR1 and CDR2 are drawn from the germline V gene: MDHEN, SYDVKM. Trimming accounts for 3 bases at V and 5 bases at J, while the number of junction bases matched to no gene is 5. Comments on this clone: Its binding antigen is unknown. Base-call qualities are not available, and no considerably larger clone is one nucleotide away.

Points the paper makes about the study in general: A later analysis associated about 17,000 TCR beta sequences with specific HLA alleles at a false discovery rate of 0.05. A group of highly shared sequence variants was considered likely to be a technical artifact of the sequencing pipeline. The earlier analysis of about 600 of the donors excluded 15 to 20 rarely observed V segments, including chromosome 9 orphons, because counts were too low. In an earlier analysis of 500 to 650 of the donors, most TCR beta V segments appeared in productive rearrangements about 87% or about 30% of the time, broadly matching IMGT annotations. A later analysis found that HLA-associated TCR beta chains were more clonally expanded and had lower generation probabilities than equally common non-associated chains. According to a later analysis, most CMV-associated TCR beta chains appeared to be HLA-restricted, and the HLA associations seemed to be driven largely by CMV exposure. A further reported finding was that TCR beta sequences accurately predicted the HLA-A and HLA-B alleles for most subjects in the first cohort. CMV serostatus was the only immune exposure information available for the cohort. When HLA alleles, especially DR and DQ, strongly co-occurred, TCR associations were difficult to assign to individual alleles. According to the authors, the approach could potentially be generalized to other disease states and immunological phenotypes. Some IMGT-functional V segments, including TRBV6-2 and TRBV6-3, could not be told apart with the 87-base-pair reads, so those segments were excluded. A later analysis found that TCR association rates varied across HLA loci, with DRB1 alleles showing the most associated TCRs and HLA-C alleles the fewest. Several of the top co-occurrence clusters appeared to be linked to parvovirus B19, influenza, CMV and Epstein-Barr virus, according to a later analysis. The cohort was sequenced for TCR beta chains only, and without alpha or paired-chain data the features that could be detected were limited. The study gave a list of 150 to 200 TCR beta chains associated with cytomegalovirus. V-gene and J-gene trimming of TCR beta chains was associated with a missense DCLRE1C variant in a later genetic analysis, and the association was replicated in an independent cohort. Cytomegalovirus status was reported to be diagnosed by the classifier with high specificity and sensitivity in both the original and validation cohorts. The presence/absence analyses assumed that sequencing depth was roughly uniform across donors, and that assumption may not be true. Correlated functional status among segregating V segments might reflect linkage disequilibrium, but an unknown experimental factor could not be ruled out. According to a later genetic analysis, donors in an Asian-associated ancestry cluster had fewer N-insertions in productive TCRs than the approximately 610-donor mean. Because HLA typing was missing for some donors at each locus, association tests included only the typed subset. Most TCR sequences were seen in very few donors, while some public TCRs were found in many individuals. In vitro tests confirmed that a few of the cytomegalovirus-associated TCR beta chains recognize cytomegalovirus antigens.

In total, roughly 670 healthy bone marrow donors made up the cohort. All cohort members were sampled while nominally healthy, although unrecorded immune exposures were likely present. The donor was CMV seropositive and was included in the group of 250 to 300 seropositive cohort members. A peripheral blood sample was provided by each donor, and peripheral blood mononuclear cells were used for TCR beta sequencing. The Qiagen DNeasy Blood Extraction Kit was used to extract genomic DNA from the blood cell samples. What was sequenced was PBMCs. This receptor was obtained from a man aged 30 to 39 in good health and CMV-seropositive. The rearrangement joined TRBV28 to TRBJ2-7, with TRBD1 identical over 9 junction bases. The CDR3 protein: CASSLTGGKDEQYF. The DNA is TGTGCCAGCAGTTTGACAGGGGGGAAGGACGAGCAGTACTTC. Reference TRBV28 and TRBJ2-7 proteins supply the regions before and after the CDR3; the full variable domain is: DVKVTQSSRYLVKRTGEKVFLECVQDMDHENMFWYRQDPGLGLRLIYFSYDVKMKEKGDIPEGYSVSREKKERFSLILESASTNQTSMYLCASSLTGGKDEQYFGPGTRLTVT.